The 13 T cell receptor beta chains given below trace back to one sample, sequenced in a study of PD-1 blockade in classical Hodgkin lymphoma. Clones were sequenced by immunoSEQ multiplex PCR, and TCRdb holds only the in-frame ones, with some missing. The repertoire holds some 20,000 clones, 86% seen once, with about an eighth in the top ten. The patients all showed relapse after autologous stem cell transplantation, while their brentuximab vedotin exposure varied. The sample was peripheral blood mononuclear cells (PBMCs), taken before the second cycle of nivolumab. All receptors derive from a human donor with classical Hodgkin lymphoma.

DNA of the CDR3: TGTGCCAGCAGTCTAAAACAGGGGCGGAGCACAGATACGCAGTATTTT. This sequence encodes CASSLKQGRSTDTQYF. The J gene is TRBJ2-3, the V gene TRBV6-6, with 7 bases identical to TRBD1. The V gene's germline CDR1 is MNHNY and CDR2 SVGAGI (reference sequence). The CDR3 extends over 16 amino acids. Losses at the gene ends were 5 bases for V and 0 bases for J; bases not matched to a gene: 8.

The chain links TRBV18 to TRBJ2-7; TRBD1 agrees at 10 bases. The length of the CDR3 is 18 residues. Looked up from germline, CDR1 is KGHSH and CDR2 is LQKENI. Trimming took 2 bases from V and 0 from J; bases not matched to a gene: 10. CDR3 sequence: CASSPRPTGQGNSYEQYF. The CDR3 region has the DNA TGTGCCAGCTCACCAAGGCCAACGGGACAGGGGAACTCCTACGAGCAGTACTTC. Supplemented by reference TRBV18 and TRBJ2-7, the full variable domain reads NAGVMQNPRHLVRRRGQEARLRCSPMKGHSHVYWYRQLPEEGLKFMVYLQKENIIDESGMPKERFSAEFPKEGPSILRIQQVVRGDSAAYFCASSPRPTGQGNSYEQYFGPGTRLTVT.

The chain recombines TRBV5-1 with TRBJ1-1; D is ambiguous. The CDR3 length is 14 residues. CDR1 and CDR2 from the germline V gene are SGHRS and YFSETQ. V lost 4 bases to trimming and J lost 1 base, with 11 bases between them. The CDR3, as DNA: TGCGCCAGCAGCGATTTGGGTTCGAACACTGAAGCTTTCTTT. Protein sequence: CASSDLGSNTEAFF.

This chain links TRBV18 with TRBJ1-5, with D unresolved. This CDR3 is 17 amino acids long. Trimming removed 2 bases at V and 2 bases at J, with 16 bases between. Germline V gene lookup returns CDR1 KGHSH and CDR2 LQKENI. CDR3 nucleotide sequence: TGTGCCAGCTCACCATCGATAATTTCGGGTGGCAATCAGCCCCAGCATTTT. This translates into CASSPSIISGGNQPQHF.

The chain joins TRBV5-1 to TRBJ2-3, with D possibly being TRBD2 (5 bases). The CDR3 totals 14 residues. CDR1 and CDR2 (germline): SGHRS, YFSETQ. Trimming stripped 4 bases from V and 5 bases from J, with 14 bases between. The CDR3 reads CASSQAYGVDTQYF. The CDR3 region has the DNA TGCGCCAGCAGCCAAGCGTACGGGGTAGATACGCAGTATTTT.

The chain links TRBV15 to TRBJ2-7; D ambiguous. Between the trimmed V and J ends, which lost 3 bases and 4 bases, there was a span of 22 bases. This CDR3 contains 17 residues. Germline V CDR1 and CDR2: LNHNV, YYDKDF (reference sequence). CDR3 residues: CATSRVDWAEFMYEQYF. CDR3 in DNA: TGTGCCACCAGCAGGGTCGACTGGGCCGAATTTATGTACGAGCAGTACTTC. The variable domain in full, completed from reference TRBV15 and TRBJ2-7, reads DAMVIQNPRYQVTQFGKPVTLSCSQTLNHNVMYWYQQKSSQAPKLLFHYYDKDFNNEADTPDNFQSRRPNTSFCFLDIRSPGLGDTAMYLCATSRVDWAEFMYEQYFGPGTRLTVT.

J is TRBJ2-7 and V is TRBV9; 7 bases are a match to TRBD1. Trimming cost V 0 bases and J 2 bases; bases outside gene matches: 8. There are 16 residues in the CDR3. Germline assignment: CDR1 SGDLS and CDR2 YYNGEE. CDR3 amino acids: CASSVGGTAIAYEQYF. CDR3 coding DNA: TGTGCCAGCAGCGTAGGTGGGACAGCTATAGCCTACGAGCAGTACTTC.

The V gene is TRBV14, the J gene TRBJ2-5; D not certain. This CDR3 has 14 amino acids. Per germline, CDR1 SGHDN and CDR2 FVKESK. The ends were cut back, 4 bases at V and 1 base at J, with 10 bases in the middle. The CDR3 here is CASSLRSIQETQYF. DNA for the CDR3: TGTGCCAGCAGCCTGAGGTCCATCCAAGAGACCCAGTACTTC.

The V call is TRBV7-9, the J call TRBJ2-1; 7 bases fit TRBD1. The CDR3 contains 13 residues. J lost 9 bases, V lost 6 bases, and 8 bases had no gene match. The germline V gene encodes CDR1 SEHNR and CDR2 FQNEAQ (reference sequence). This CDR3 reads CASRDTGAGEQFF. The CDR3 DNA is TGTGCCAGCAGAGACACAGGGGCCGGTGAGCAGTTCTTC.

The rearrangement joins TRBV7-8 to TRBJ2-7, with 8 bases fitting TRBD1. V lost 3 bases, J lost 6 bases, and 4 bases stayed unmatched. The CDR3 loop spans 13 amino acids. Germline-derived CDR1 and CDR2 are SGHVS and FQNEAQ. The CDR3 loop reads CASSFGQGGEQYF. The CDR3 bases are TGTGCCAGCAGCTTTGGACAGGGCGGCGAGCAGTACTTC.

This clone was observed a few times. V usage is TRBV2 and J usage is TRBJ2-1; TRBD1 matches at 7 bases. The V segment lost 3 bases and the J segment 6 bases; nucleotides outside the gene matches: 5. The CDR3 has 14 amino acids. Per the germline V gene, CDR1 is SNHLY and CDR2 is FYNNEI. The DNA of the CDR3 is TGTGCCAGCAGTGACGGACAGGTAGGCAATGAGCAGTTCTTC. Translation: CASSDGQVGNEQFF.

The DNA for the CDR3 is TGTGCCAGCAGCCAAGGCTTACCCCGGGACAGGGGTCCTCGGGAGACCCAGTACTTC. As protein: CASSQGLPRDRGPRETQYF. The V gene is TRBV14, the J gene TRBJ2-5; 10 bases are a match to TRBD1. Germline loops: CDR1 SGHDN, CDR2 FVKESK. The CDR3 spans 19 residues. With V trimmed by 1 base and J by 5 bases, 16 bases remained unmatched.

In DNA form, the CDR3 reads TGTGCCAGCAGCTTTGGAGGCCGAGTCACTGAAGCTTTCTTT. The encoded protein is CASSFGGRVTEAFF. The chain uses TRBV7-9 and TRBJ1-1, with unresolved D. V was pared by 3 bases and J by 4 bases, with 12 bases between. Germline assignment: CDR1 SEHNR and CDR2 FQNEAQ (reference sequence). This CDR3 has 14 residues. The full variable domain, rest sourced from reference TRBV7-9 and TRBJ1-1, is DTGVSQNPRHKITKRGQNVTFRCDPISEHNRLYWYRQTLGQGPEFLTYFQNEAQLEKSRLLSDRFSAERPKGSFSTLEIQRTEQGDSAMYLCASSFGGRVTEAFFGQGTRLTVV.